This T cell receptor (beta chain) is drawn from a study of CD4 T cells in relation to SARS-CoV-2 and coronaviruses. Regarding this clone: Its antigen is currently unknown.

Unexposed donor CD4+ T cells date from about 2011-2018, before the COVID-19 pandemic. CD4+ T cells were isolated from the cells after around eleven days of culture. The repertoire was sequenced with immunoSEQ multiplex PCR; TCRdb's copy has only in-frame clones and lacks some. The sample lists about 20,000 clones; 55% to 75% were seen once. V lost 6 bases, J lost 2 bases, and 10 bases lay in between. CDR3 length equals 13 residues. Germline assignment: CDR1 MNHEY and CDR2 SVGAGI. Sequencing was done on a sample of CD4+ T cells from PBMCs, cultured in vitro. The chain employs TRBV6-5 and TRBJ1-2; D may be TRBD1 (5 bases). This TCR derives from a human donor in good health. In DNA form, the CDR3 reads TGTGCCAGCAGCCGGGGGGTAAACTATGGCTACACCTTC. Translating gives CASSRGVNYGYTF.